Listed here are 9 T cell receptor beta chains from one sample, sequenced in a study of preoperative IRX-2 immunotherapy in early breast cancer. Treatment denoted: preoperative locoregional IRX-2 cytokine immunotherapy. Sequenced by immunoSEQ multiplex PCR; TCRdb stores in-frame clones only, minus some. This sample carries under 35,000 clones, 82% of them seen once, and the ten largest clones take about 3.3%. Sample collection occurred from a patient treated with IRX-2 immunotherapy. The receptors stem from a human donor with breast cancer.

The V call is TRBV12-5, the J call TRBJ1-6; 7 nucleotides align to TRBD1. Per the germline V gene, CDR1 is LGHNT and CDR2 is FRNRAP. CDR3 size: 16 residues. V lost 7 bases to trimming and J lost 0 bases; unmatched junction nucleotides: 6. The CDR3 region is CASELQGISYNSPLHF. In DNA form, the CDR3 reads TGTGCTAGTGAACTACAGGGGATCTCCTATAATTCACCCCTCCACTTT.

The rearrangement links TRBV6-7 to TRBJ2-1; the D gene is possibly TRBD2 (5 bases). TRBV6-7 is noted as an ORF with a role that remains uncertain. The CDR3 is 13 amino acids. Trimming removed 6 bases at V and 7 bases at J, with 13 bases between. CDR3 amino acids: CASREGLGNEQFF. In DNA form, the CDR3 reads TGTGCCAGCAGAGAGGGCTTGGGAAATGAGCAGTTCTTC.

This clone showed up just a few times. The chain uses TRBV19 and TRBJ2-3; no firm D call. The CDR3 is 13 amino acids. Trimming shortened V by 2 bases and J by 2 bases, and 5 bases separated the two germline ends. Germline CDR1 reads LNHDA; CDR2 reads SQIVND (reference sequence). The CDR3 DNA is TGTGCCAGTAGTATACCCTCCACAGATACGCAGTATTTT. Encoded protein: CASSIPSTDTQYF. The full variable domain, completed using reference TRBV19 and TRBJ2-3, is DGGITQSPKYLFRKEGQNVTLSCEQNLNHDAMYWYRQDPGQGLRLIYYSQIVNDFQKGDIAEGYSVSREKKESFPLTVTSAQKNPTAFYLCASSIPSTDTQYFGPGTRLTVL.

In its sample, this clone was seen a few times. The CDR3 region is CASSLSSGRGQAAQYF. In DNA, the CDR3 is TGTGCCAGCAGCTTGAGTAGCGGGAGGGGCCAGGCGGCCCAGTACTTC. V is TRBV11-3 and J is TRBJ2-5, with 11 nucleotides matching TRBD2. This CDR3 has 16 residues. With 3 bases clipped from V and 9 bases from J, the junction kept 12 bases outside the gene matches. The germline V gene has CDR1 SGHNT and CDR2 YENEEA.

This chain uses TRBV12-2 with TRBJ2-6. TRBV12-2 is reported as a pseudogene. CDR3 size: 15 residues. The CDR3 is CANPRHIPGANVLTF. CDR3 in DNA: TGTGCCAACCCTAGACATATACCTGGGGCCAACGTCCTGACTTTC.

The chain links TRBV5-1 to TRBJ2-2, with 7 bases identical to TRBD1. This CDR3 has 16 residues. Germline lookup yields CDR1 SGHRS and CDR2 YFSETQ. V was pared by 0 bases and J by 2 bases, with 4 bases of the junction left unmatched. CDR3 loop: CASSLGDSLNTGELFF. The CDR3 nucleotides are TGCGCCAGCAGCTTGGGGGACAGTCTTAACACCGGGGAGCTGTTTTTT.

J is TRBJ1-2 and V is TRBV6-8; D remains ambiguous. Trimming took off 5 bases at V and 6 bases at J, with 10 bases between the two ends. In germline, CDR1 is MNHGY, CDR2 SAAAGT. CDR3 length: 12 residues. For the CDR3, the DNA is TGTGCCAGCAGTGGAACCCGAAATGGCTACACCTTC. It specifies CASSGTRNGYTF.

Turning to this clone: Mismatch with germline at one junction end may stem from a read error. The chain couples TRBV7-1 to TRBJ2-7, with 8 bases lining up with TRBD2. TRBV7-1 is reported as an ORF; its role is uncertain. The CDR3 sequence is 14 residues long. The CDR3 DNA sequence: TGTGCCAGCAGTTCAGCGGGAGCGGGGGACGAGCAGTACTTC. Translating it yields CASSSAGAGDEQYF.

The chain employs TRBV6-8 and TRBJ1-5; TRBD1 matches at 7 bases. The V segment lost 5 bases and the J segment 3 bases; nucleotides outside the gene matches: 7. The CDR3 contains 15 residues. Per germline, CDR1 MNHGY and CDR2 SAAAGT. CDR3: CASSTGDSLNQPQHF. The CDR3, as DNA: TGTGCCAGCAGTACTGGGGACAGTCTCAATCAGCCCCAGCATTTT.